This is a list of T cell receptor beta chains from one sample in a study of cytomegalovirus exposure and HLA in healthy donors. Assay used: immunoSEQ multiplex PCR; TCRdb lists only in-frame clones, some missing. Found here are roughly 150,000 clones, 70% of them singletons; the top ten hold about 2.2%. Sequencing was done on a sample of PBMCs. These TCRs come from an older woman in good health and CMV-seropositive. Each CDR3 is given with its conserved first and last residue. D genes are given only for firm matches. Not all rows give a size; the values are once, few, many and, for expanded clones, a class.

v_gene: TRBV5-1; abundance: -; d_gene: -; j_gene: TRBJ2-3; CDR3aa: CASGLGSTDTQYF; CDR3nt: TGCGCCAGCGGCCTTGGTAGCACAGATACGCAGTATTTT
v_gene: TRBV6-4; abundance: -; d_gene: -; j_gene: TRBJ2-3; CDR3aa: CASSVKSTDTQYF; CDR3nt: TGTGCCAGCAGTGTTAAAAGCACAGATACGCAGTATTTT
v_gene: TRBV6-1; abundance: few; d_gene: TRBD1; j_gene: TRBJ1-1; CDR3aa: CASSEGTGTVNTEAFF; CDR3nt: TGTGCCAGCAGTGAAGGGACGGGGACAGTAAACACTGAAGCTTTCTTT
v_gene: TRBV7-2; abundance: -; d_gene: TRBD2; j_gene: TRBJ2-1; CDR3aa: CASSLASTSGLQQFF; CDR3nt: TGTGCCAGCAGCTTAGCTTCGACTAGCGGTTTACAGCAGTTCTTC
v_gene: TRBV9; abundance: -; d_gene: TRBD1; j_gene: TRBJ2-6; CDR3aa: CASSVAGTGESGANVLTF; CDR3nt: TGTGCCAGCAGCGTAGCCGGGACAGGGGAATCTGGGGCCAACGTCCTGACTTTC
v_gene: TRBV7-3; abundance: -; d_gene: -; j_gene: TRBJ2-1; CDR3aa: CASSHGGSYNEQFF; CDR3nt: TGTGCCAGCAGCCACGGGGGCTCCTACAATGAGCAGTTCTTC
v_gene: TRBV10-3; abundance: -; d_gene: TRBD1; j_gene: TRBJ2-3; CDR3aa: CAIRTGAPSTDTQYF; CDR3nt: TGTGCCATCAGAACAGGGGCTCCTAGCACAGATACGCAGTATTTT
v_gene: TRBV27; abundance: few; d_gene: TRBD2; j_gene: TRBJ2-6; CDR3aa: CASRGAGANVLTF; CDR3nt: TGTGCCAGCCGGGGGGCTGGGGCCAACGTCCTGACTTTC
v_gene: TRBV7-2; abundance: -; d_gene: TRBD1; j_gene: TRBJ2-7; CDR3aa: CASSLLSGGSYEQYF; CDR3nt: TGTGCCAGCAGCTTACTTTCAGGGGGCTCCTACGAGCAGTACTTC
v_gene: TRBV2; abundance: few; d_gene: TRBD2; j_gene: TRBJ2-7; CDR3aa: CASSRPSGSYEQYF; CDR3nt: TGTGCCAGCAGTAGGCCTAGCGGGAGCTACGAGCAGTACTTC
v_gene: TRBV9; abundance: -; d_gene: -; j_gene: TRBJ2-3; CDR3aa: CASSSTGSTTDTQYF; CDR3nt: TGTGCCAGCAGCTCGACAGGTTCCACCACAGATACGCAGTATTTT
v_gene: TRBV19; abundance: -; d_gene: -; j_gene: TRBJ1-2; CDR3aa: CASSTGRNYGYTF; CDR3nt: TGTGCCAGTAGTACCGGGAGAAACTATGGCTACACCTTC
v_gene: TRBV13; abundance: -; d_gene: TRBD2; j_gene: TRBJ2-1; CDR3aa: CASSPSTSGRAYNEQFF; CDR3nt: TGTGCCAGCAGCCCCTCGACTAGCGGGAGGGCTTACAATGAGCAGTTCTTC
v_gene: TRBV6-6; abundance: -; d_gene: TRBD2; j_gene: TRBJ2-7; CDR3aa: CASRGGTSGVYEQYF; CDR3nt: TGTGCCAGCAGGGGTGGGACTAGCGGAGTCTACGAGCAGTACTTC
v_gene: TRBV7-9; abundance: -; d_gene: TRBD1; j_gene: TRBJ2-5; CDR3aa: CASSLARGQGAGTQYF; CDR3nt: TGTGCCAGCAGCTTAGCGCGGGGTCAGGGGGCAGGGACCCAGTACTTC
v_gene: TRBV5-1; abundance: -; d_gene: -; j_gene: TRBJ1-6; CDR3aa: CASSLDRIYNSPLHF; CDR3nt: TGCGCCAGCAGCTTGGACAGGATTTATAATTCACCCCTCCACTTT
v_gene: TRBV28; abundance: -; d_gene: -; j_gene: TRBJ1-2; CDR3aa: CASSFQGNYGYTF; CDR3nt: TGTGCCAGCAGTTTCCAGGGTAACTATGGCTACACCTTC
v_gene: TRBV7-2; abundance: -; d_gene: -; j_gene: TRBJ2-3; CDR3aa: CASSLGPTSKDTQYF; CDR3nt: TGTGCCAGCAGCCTTGGGCCCACGTCCAAAGATACGCAGTATTTT
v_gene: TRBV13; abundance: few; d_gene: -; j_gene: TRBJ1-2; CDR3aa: CAIWTGGYTF; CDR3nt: TGTGCCATTTGGACGGGGGGCTACACCTTC
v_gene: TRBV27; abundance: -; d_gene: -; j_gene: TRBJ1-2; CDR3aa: CASSFNRDGYGYTF; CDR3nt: TGTGCCAGCAGTTTTAACAGGGATGGATATGGCTACACCTTC
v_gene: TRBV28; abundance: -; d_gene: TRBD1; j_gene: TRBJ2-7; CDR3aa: CASTRQGGFYEQYF; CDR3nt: TGTGCCAGCACCAGACAGGGTGGCTTTTACGAGCAGTACTTC
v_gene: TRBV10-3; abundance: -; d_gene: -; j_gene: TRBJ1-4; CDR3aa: CAISESGGTTNEKLFF; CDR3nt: TGTGCCATCAGTGAGTCCGGGGGGACAACTAATGAAAAACTGTTTTTT
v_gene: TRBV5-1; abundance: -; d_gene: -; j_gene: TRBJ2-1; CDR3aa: CASTSSTGSSYNEQFF; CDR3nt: TGCGCCAGCACATCGTCGACTGGGAGCTCCTACAATGAGCAGTTCTTC
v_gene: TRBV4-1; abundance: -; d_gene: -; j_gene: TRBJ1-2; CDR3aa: CASSQASGGGYGYTF; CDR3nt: TGCGCCAGCAGCCAAGCGTCGGGGGGTGGCTATGGCTACACCTTC
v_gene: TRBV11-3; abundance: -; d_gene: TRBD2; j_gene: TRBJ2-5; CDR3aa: CASSSRTSGSRETQYF; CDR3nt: TGTGCCAGCAGCTCCCGGACTAGCGGGAGCAGAGAGACCCAGTACTTC
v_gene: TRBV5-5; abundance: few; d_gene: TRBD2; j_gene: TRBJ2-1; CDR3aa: CASSLNLEGAGGSNEQFF; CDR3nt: TGTGCCAGCAGCTTGAATTTAGAGGGAGCGGGAGGGTCCAATGAGCAGTTCTTC
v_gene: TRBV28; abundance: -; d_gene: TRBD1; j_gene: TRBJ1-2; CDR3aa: CASSLILTMATGEGGSYGYTF; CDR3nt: TGTGCCAGCAGTTTAATCCTAACTATGGCTACAGGGGAAGGGGGCAGCTATGGCTACACCTTC
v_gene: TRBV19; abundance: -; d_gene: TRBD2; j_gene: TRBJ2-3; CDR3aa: CASSTVAGGGTDTQYF; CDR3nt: TGTGCCAGTAGTACCGTAGCGGGAGGAGGCACAGATACGCAGTATTTT
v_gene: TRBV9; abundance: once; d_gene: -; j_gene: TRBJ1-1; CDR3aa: CASSAHRDTEAFF; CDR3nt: TGTGCCAGCAGCGCCCACAGGGACACTGAAGCTTTCTTT
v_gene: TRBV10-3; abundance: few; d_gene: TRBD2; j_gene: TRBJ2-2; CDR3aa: CAIRGTSGPGELFF; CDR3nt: TGTGCCATCAGGGGGACTAGCGGGCCCGGGGAGCTGTTTTTT
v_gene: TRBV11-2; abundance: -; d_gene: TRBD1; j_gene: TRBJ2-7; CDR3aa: CASSLLTGVTYEQYF; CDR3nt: TGTGCCAGCAGCTTACTGACAGGGGTCACCTACGAGCAGTACTTC
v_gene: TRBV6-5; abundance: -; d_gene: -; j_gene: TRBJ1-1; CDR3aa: CASSFTGRDTEAFF; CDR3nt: TGTGCCAGCAGCTTTACAGGGCGGGACACTGAAGCTTTCTTT
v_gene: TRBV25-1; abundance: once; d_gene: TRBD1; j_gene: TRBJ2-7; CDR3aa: CASARDSYEQYF; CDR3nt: TGTGCCAGCGCACGGGACAGCTACGAGCAGTACTTC
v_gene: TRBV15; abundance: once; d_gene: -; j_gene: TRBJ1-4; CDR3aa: CATSRDYQGRAYEKLFF; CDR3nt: TGTGCCACCAGCAGAGATTACCAGGGCAGGGCGTATGAAAAACTGTTTTTT
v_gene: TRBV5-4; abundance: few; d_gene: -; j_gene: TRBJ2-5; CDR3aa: CASSLAWGPETQYF; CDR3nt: TGTGCCAGCAGCTTGGCCTGGGGGCCAGAGACCCAGTACTTC
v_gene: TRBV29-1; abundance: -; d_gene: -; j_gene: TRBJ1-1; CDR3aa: CSVQGMNTEAFF; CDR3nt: TGCAGCGTACAGGGAATGAACACTGAAGCTTTCTTT
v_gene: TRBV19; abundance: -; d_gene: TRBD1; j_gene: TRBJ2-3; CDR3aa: CASQLTGAGVTDTQYF; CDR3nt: TGTGCCAGTCAATTGACAGGGGCCGGAGTGACAGATACGCAGTATTTT
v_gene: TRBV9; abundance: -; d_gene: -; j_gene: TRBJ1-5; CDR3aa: CASSVEVGGNQPQHF; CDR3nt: TGTGCCAGCAGCGTAGAGGTAGGGGGAAATCAGCCCCAGCATTTT
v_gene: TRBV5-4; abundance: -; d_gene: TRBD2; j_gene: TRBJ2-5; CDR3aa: CASSPGTSGRGETQYF; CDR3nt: TGTGCCAGCAGCCCGGGGACTAGCGGGAGAGGGGAGACCCAGTACTTC
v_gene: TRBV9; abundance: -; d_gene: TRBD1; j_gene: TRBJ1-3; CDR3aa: CASSLGTEFSGNTIYF; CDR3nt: TGTGCCAGCAGCCTAGGGACAGAGTTCTCTGGAAACACCATATATTTT